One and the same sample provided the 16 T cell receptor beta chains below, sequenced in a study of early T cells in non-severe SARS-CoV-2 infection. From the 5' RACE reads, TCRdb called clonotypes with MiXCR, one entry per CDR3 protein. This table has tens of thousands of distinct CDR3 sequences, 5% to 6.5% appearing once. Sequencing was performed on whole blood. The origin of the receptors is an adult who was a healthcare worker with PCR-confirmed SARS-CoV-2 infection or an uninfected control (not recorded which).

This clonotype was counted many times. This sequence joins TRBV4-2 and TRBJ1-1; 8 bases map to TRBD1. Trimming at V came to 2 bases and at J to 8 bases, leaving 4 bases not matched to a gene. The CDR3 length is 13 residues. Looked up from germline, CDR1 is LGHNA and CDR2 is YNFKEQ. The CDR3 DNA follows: TGTGCCAGCAGCCAACCGGACAGGGAGGAAGCTTTCTTT. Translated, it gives CASSQPDREEAFF.

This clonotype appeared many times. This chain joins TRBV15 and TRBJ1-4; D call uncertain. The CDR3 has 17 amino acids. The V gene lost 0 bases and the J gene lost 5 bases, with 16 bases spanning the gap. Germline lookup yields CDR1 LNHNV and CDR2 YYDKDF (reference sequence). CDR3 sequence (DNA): TGTGCCACCAGCAGAGATCCGGCAGGATTACAGAATGAAAAACTGTTTTTT. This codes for CATSRDPAGLQNEKLFF.

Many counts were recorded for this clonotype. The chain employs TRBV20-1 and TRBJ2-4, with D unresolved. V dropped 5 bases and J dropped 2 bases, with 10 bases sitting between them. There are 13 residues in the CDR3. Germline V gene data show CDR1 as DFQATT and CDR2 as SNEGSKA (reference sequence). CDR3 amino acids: CSAEVGTKNIQYF. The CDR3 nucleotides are TGCAGTGCTGAAGTTGGAACCAAAAACATTCAGTACTTC.

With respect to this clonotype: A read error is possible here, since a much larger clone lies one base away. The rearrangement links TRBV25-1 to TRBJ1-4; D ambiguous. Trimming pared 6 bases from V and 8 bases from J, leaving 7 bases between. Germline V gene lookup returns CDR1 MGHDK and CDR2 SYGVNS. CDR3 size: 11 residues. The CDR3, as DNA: TGTGCCAGCAGCGTCAGGGAAAAACTGTTTTTT. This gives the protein CASSVREKLFF.

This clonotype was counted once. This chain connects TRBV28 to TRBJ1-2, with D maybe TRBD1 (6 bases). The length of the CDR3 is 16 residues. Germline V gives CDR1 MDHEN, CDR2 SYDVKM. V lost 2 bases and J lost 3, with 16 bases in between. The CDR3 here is CASSLRGVGPDYGYTF. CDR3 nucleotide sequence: TGTGCCAGCAGTTTAAGGGGGGTCGGGCCTGACTATGGCTACACCTTC.

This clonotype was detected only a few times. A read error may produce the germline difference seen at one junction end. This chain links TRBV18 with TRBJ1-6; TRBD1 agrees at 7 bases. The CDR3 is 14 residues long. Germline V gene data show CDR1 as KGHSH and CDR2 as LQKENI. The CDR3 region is CASSRQGADSPLHF. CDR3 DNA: TGTGCCAGCTCGCGACAGGGTGCTGATTCACCCCTCCATTTT.

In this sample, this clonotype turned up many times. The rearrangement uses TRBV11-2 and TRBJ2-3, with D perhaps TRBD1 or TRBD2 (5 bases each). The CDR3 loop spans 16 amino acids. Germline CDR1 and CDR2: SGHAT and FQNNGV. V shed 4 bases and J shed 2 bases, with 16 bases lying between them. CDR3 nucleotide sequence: TGTGCCAGCAGCTATGGGACCCGTAGACCCACAGATACGCAGTATTTT. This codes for CASSYGTRRPTDTQYF. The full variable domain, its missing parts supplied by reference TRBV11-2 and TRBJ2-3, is EAGVAQSPRYKIIEKRQSVAFWCNPISGHATLYWYQQILGQGPKLLIQFQNNGVVDDSQLPKDRFSAERLKGVDSTLKIQPAKLEDSAVYLCASSYGTRRPTDTQYFGPGTRLTVL.

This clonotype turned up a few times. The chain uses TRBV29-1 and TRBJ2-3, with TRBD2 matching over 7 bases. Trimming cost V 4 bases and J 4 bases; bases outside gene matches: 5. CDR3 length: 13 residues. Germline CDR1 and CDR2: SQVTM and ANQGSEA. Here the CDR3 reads CSVGREESDTQYF. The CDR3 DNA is TGCAGCGTTGGACGGGAGGAATCAGATACGCAGTATTTT.

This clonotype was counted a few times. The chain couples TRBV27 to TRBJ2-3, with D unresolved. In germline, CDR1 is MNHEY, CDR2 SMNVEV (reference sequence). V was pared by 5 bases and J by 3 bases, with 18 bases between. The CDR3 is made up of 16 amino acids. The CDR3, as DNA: TGTGCCAGCAGTATAGGGAATAGTGTTGGGACAGATACGCAGTATTTT. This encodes CASSIGNSVGTDTQYF.

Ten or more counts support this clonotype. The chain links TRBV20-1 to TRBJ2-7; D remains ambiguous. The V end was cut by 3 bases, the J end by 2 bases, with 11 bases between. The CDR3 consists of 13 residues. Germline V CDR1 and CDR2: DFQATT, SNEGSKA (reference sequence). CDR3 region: CSARERITYEQYF. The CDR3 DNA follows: TGCAGTGCTAGGGAGAGAATAACCTACGAGCAGTACTTC.

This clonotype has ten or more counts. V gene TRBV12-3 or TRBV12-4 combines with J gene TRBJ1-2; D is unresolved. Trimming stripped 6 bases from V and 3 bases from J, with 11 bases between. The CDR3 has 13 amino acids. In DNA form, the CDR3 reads TGTGCCAGCAGGCCGGGAGCTGACTATGGCTACACCTTC. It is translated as CASRPGADYGYTF.

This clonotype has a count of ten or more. CDR3 nucleotide sequence: TGTGCCAGCAGCTCGGGACAGGGGAATGAGCAGTTCTTC. It translates to CASSSGQGNEQFF. The chain recombines TRBV28 with TRBJ2-1; 10 positions agree with TRBD1. The CDR3 sequence is 13 residues long. J was trimmed by 7 bases and V by 6 bases; bases with no gene match: 3. Germline CDR1 MDHEN, CDR2 SYDVKM.

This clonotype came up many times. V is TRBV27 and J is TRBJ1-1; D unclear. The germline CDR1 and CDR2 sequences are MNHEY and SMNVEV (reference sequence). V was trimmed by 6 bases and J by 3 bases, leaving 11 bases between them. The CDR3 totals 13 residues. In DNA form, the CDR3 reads TGTGCCAGCAGGATAGTGAGGGACACTGAAGCTTTCTTT. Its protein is CASRIVRDTEAFF.

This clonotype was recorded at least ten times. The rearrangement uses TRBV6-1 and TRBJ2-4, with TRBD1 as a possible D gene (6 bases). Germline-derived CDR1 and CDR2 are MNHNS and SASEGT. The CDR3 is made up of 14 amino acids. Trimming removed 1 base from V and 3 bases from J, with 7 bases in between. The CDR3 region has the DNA TGTGCCAGCAGTGAAGACAGGGTCAAAAACATTCAGTACTTC. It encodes CASSEDRVKNIQYF.

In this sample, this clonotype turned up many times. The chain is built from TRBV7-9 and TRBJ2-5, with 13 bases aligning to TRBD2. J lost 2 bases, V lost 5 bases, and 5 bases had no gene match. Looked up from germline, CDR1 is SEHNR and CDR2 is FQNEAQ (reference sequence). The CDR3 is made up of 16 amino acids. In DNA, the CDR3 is TGTGCCAGCAGCACGGGACTAGCGGGGACGCAAGAGACCCAGTACTTC. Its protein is CASSTGLAGTQETQYF.

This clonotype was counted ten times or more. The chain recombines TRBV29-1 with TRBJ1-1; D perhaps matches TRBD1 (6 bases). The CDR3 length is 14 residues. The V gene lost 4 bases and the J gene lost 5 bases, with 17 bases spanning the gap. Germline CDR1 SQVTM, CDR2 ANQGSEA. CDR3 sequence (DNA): TGCAGCGTTGTTCGGGGGCTGAGGCAGACTGAAGCTTTCTTT. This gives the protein CSVVRGLRQTEAFF.